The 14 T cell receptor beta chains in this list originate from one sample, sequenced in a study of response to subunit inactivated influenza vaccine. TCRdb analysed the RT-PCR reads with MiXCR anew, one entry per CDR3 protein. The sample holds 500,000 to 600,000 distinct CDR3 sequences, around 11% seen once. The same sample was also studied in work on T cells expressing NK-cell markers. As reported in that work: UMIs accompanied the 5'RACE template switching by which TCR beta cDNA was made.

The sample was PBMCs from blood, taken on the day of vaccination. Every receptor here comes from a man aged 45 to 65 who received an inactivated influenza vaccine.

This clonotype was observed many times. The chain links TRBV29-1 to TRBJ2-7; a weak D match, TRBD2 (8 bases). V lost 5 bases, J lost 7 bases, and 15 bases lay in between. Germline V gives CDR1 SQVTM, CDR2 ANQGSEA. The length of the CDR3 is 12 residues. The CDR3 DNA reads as TGCAGCGTTTCGGGAGGGGGCCGGGAGCAGTACTTC. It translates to CSVSGGGREQYF.

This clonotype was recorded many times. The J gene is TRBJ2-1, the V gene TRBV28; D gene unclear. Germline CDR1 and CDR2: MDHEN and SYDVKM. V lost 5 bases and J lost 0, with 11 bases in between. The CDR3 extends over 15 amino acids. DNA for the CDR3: TGTGCCAGCAGTCCGTTGGTCAGCTCCTACAATGAGCAGTTCTTC. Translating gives CASSPLVSSYNEQFF.

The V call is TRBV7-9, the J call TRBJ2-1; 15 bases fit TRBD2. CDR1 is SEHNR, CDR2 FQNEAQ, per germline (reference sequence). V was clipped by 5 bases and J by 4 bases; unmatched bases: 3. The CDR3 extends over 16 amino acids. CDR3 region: CASSRTSGREYNEQFF. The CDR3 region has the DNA TGTGCCAGCAGCAGGACTAGCGGGAGGGAATACAATGAGCAGTTCTTC.

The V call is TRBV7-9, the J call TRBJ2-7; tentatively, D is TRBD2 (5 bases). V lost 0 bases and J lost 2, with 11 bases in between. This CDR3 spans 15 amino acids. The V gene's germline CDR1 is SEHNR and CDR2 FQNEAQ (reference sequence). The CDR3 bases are TGTGCCAGCAGCTTAGCTATCGGAGGTACCTACGAGCAGTACTTC. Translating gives CASSLAIGGTYEQYF.

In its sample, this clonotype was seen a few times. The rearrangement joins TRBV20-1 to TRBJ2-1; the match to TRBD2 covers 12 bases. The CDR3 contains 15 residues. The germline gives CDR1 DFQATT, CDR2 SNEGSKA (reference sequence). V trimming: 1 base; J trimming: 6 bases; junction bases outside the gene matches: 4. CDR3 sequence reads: CSARGGLAGFNEQFF. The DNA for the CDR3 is TGCAGTGCTAGAGGCGGACTAGCGGGATTCAATGAGCAGTTCTTC.

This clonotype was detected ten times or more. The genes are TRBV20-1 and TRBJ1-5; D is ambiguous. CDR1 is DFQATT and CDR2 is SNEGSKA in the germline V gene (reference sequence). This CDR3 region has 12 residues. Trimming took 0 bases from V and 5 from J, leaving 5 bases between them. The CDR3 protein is CSARDGDQPQHF. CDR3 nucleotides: TGCAGTGCTAGAGATGGAGATCAGCCCCAGCATTTT.

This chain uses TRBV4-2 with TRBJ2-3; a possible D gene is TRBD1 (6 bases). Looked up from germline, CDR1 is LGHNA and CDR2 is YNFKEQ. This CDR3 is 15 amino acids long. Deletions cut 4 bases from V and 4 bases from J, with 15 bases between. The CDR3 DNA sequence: TGTGCCAGCAGCCGGTCTACAGGGTTCCCAGATACGCAGTATTTT. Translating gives CASSRSTGFPDTQYF.

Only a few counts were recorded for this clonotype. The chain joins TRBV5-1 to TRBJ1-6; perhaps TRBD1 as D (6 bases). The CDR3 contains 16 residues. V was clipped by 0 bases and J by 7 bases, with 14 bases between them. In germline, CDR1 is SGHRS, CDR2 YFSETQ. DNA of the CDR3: TGCGCCAGCAGCTTGGAGGGGGATTTGGGAAATTCACCCCTCCACTTT. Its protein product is CASSLEGDLGNSPLHF.

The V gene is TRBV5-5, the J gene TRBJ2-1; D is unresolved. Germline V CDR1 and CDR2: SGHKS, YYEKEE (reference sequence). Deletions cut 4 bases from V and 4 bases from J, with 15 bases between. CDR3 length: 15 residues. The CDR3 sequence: CASSQTPLLYNEQFF. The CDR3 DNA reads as TGTGCCAGCAGCCAGACACCTTTGCTGTACAATGAGCAGTTCTTC.

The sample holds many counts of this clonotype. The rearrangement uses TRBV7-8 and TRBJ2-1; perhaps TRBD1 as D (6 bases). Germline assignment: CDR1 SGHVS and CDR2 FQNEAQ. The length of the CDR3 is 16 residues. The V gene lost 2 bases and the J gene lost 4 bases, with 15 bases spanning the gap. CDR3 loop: CASSLIQGASYNEQFF. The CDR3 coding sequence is TGTGCCAGCAGCTTAATACAGGGAGCATCGTACAATGAGCAGTTCTTC.

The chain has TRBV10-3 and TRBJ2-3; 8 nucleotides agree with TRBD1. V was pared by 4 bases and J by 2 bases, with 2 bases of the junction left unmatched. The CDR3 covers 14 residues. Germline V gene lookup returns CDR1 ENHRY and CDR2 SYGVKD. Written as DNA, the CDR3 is TGTGCCATCAGTGGGACAGGGCCCACAGATACGCAGTATTTT. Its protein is CAISGTGPTDTQYF.

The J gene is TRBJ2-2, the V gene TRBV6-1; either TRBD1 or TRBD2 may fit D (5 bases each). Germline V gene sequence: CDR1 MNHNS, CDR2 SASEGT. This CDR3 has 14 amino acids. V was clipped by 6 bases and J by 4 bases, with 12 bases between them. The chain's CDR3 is CASSLGAGTGELFF. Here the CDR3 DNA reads TGTGCCAGCAGCCTCGGGGCAGGCACCGGGGAGCTGTTTTTT.

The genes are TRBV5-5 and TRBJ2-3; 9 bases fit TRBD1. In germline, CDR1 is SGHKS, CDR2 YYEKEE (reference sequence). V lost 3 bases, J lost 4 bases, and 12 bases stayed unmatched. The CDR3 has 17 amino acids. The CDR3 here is CASSSPPGQGFSDTQYF. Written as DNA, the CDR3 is TGTGCCAGCAGCTCGCCCCCGGGACAGGGATTTTCAGATACGCAGTATTTT.

In DNA form, the CDR3 reads TGCAGCGTTGGTATGGACAGGGGCCCTTCATCTGGGGCCAACGTCCTGACTTTC. This encodes CSVGMDRGPSSGANVLTF. The genes are TRBV29-1 and TRBJ2-6; 9 bases align to TRBD1. V shed 4 bases and J 1 base; nucleotides not matched to a gene: 11. The CDR3 consists of 18 residues. The germline CDR1 and CDR2 sequences are SQVTM and ANQGSEA.